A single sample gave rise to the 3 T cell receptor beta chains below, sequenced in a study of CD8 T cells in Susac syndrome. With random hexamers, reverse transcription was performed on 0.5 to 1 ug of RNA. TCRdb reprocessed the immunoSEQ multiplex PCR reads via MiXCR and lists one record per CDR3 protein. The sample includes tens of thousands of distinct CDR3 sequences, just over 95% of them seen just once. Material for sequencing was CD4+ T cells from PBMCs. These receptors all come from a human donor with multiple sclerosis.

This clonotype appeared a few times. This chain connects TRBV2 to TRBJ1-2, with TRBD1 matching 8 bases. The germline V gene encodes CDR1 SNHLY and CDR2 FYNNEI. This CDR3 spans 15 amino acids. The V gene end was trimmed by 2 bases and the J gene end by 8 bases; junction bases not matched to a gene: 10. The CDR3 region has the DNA TGTGCCAGCAGTGAAATAACCGCAGGGGGCGGCGGCTACACCTTC. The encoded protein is CASSEITAGGGGYTF.

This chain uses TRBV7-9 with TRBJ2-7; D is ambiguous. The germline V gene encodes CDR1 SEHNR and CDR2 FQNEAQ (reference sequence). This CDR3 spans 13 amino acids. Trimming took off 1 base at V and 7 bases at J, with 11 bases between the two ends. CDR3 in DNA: TGTGCCAGCAGCTTAGAACGGCTAACGGAGCAGTACTTC. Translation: CASSLERLTEQYF.

CDR3 sequence (DNA): TGCGCCAGCAGCCAGGGGCCCCAGCGGGGGGGCATTAATGAGCAGTTCTTC. As protein: CASSQGPQRGGINEQFF. This rearrangement joins TRBV4-1 to TRBJ2-1, with 10 positions matching TRBD2. CDR1 MGHRA and CDR2 YSYEKL come from the germline V gene. The V segment lost 3 bases and the J segment 7 bases; nucleotides outside the gene matches: 12. There are 17 residues in the CDR3.